This is a list of T cell receptor beta chains from one sample in a study of T cell repertoires in cytomegalovirus infection. Their antigens remain unidentified. TCRdb re-derived calls from the reads in MiXCR, one entry per CDR3 protein. The sample includes some 120,000 distinct CDR3 sequences, over 25% seen only once; the top ten take 58%. The input for sequencing was CD8+ T cells from cultured PBMCs, taken from culture after CMV antigen stimulation. These receptors were obtained from a human donor in good health (CMV status not recorded). Some clones in this sample may be carry-over from other donors' samples. Both conserved end residues are part of each CDR3. D genes are given only for firm matches. Expanded clones get a size class; other rows say once, few or many, or leave the size out.

v_gene,abundance,d_gene,j_gene,CDR3aa,CDR3nt
TRBV25-1,NA,TRBD2,TRBJ2-7,CASSPASGGYEQYF,TGTGCCAGCAGTCCAGCTAGCGGGGGCTACGAGCAGTACTTC
TRBV5-6,few,NA,TRBJ2-1,CASSLGVTNEQFF,TGTGCCAGCAGCTTGGGGGTGACTAATGAGCAGTTCTTC
TRBV12-5,NA,NA,TRBJ2-3,CASGPGGTSTDTQYF,TGTGCTAGTGGCCCGGGCGGGACAAGCACAGATACGCAGTATTTT
TRBV6-6,NA,NA,TRBJ2-7,CASRGPDGYEQYF,TGTGCCAGCAGAGGTCCTGACGGTTACGAGCAGTACTTC
TRBV5-1,once,TRBD2,TRBJ2-5,CASSEPGGAGETQYF,TGCGCCAGCAGCGAACCCGGGGGGGCCGGAGAGACCCAGTACTTC
TRBV29-1,NA,NA,TRBJ2-7,CSVAFQGYEQYF,TGCAGCGTTGCATTTCAGGGCTACGAGCAGTACTTC
TRBV15,NA,NA,TRBJ2-7,CATSPGTIYEQYF,TGTGCCACCAGCCCCGGGACAATCTACGAGCAGTACTTC
TRBV7-9,NA,TRBD1,TRBJ1-4,CASSQGVSTNEKLFF,TGTGCCAGCAGTCAGGGGGTATCTACTAATGAAAAACTGTTTTTT
TRBV6-6,NA,NA,TRBJ1-6,CASSYTDNSPLHF,TGTGCCAGCAGTTACACCGATAATTCACCCCTCCACTTT
TRBV7-2,NA,TRBD2,TRBJ2-5,CASSSRTSGGRRETQYF,TGTGCCAGCAGCTCCCGGACTAGCGGGGGCCGGAGGGAGACCCAGTACTTC
TRBV18,few,NA,TRBJ1-2,CASSPTGLSYGYTF,TGTGCCAGCTCACCGACAGGACTAAGCTATGGCTACACCTTC
TRBV14,few,NA,TRBJ1-1,CASRRQTNTEAFF,TGTGCCAGCAGAAGACAGACGAACACTGAAGCTTTCTTT
TRBV11-1,NA,TRBD1,TRBJ2-1,CASSPPQGASYNEQFF,TGTGCCAGCAGCCCCCCCCAGGGGGCCTCCTACAATGAGCAGTTCTTC
TRBV7-9,many,NA,TRBJ2-5,CASNGEAVRETQYF,TGTGCCAGCAACGGAGAGGCGGTTCGGGAGACCCAGTACTTC
TRBV20-1,NA,TRBD2,TRBJ2-3,CSVSGSGAADTQYF,TGCAGTGTTAGCGGCAGCGGGGCGGCAGATACGCAGTATTTT
TRBV6-5,NA,NA,TRBJ1-1,CAGNYRAGANTEAFF,TGTGCCGGCAATTACAGGGCTGGAGCGAACACTGAAGCTTTCTTT
TRBV28,many,TRBD2,TRBJ2-7,CASNTGGSYEQYF,TGTGCCAGCAATACCGGGGGGTCCTACGAGCAGTACTTC
TRBV7-6,NA,TRBD1,TRBJ1-6,CASSDHPGQGGRGSPLHF,TGTGCCAGCAGCGATCACCCGGGACAGGGTGGACGGGGGTCACCCCTCCACTTT
TRBV7-9,NA,TRBD1,TRBJ1-2,CASSFGQVNYGYTF,TGTGCCAGCAGCTTTGGACAGGTTAACTATGGCTACACCTTC
TRBV27,NA,NA,TRBJ1-5,CASSLSAGNNQPQHF,TGTGCCAGCAGTTTATCCGCAGGGAATAATCAGCCCCAGCATTTT
TRBV12-3/TRBV12-4,few,NA,TRBJ2-1,CASSWTYNEQFF,TGTGCCAGCAGTTGGACGTACAATGAGCAGTTCTTC
TRBV5-1,few,NA,TRBJ2-7,CASSLTDPTDEQYF,TGCGCCAGCAGCTTGACAGATCCAACGGACGAGCAGTACTTC